This TCR beta chain is from a study of blood T cell repertoires in COVID-19. Per germline, CDR1 LGHNA and CDR2 YNFKEQ. The CDR3 has 17 residues. V shed 0 bases, J shed 4 bases, and the junction held 8 bases outside the gene matches. Assay used: immunoSEQ multiplex PCR; TCRdb lists only in-frame clones, some missing. The data hold around 53,000 clones, with just under 90% observed a single time. Sequencing was done on a sample of peripheral blood. The chain joins TRBV4-2 to TRBJ2-5; 10 bases match TRBD1. The source of this sequence is a man aged 50 or older with acute or convalescent COVID-19. This chain's CDR3 is CASSQDLATGGRETQYF. CDR3 in DNA: TGTGCCAGCAGCCAAGATCTAGCGACAGGGGGCAGAGAGACCCAGTACTTC.